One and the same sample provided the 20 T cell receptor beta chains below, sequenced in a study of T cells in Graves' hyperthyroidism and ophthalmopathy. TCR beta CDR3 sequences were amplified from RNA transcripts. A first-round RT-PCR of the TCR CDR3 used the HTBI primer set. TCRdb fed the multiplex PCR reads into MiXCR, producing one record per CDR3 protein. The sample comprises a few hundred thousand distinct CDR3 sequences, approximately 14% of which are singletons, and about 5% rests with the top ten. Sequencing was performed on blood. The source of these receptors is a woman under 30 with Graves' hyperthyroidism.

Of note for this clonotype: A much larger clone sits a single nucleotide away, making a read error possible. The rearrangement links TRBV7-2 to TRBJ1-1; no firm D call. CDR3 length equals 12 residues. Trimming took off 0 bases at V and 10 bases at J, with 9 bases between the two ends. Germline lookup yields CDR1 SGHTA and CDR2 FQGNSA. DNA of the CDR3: TGTGCCAGCAGCTTAGCTACCAGAGTAGCTTTCTTT. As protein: CASSLATRVAFF.

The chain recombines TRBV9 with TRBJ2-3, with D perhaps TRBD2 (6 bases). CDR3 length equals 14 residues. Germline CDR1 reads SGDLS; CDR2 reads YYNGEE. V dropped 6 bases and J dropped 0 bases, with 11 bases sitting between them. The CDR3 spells CASTRDSSTDTQYF. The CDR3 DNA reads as TGTGCCAGCACGAGGGACTCAAGCACAGATACGCAGTATTTT.

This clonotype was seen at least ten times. CDR3 coding DNA: TGTGCCAGTGCACAGGGAGCTAACTATGGCTACACCTTC. This sequence encodes CASAQGANYGYTF. The rearrangement uses TRBV5-5 and TRBJ1-2; TRBD1 might be the D (6 bases). This CDR3 contains 13 residues. Per germline, CDR1 SGHKS and CDR2 YYEKEE (reference sequence). The V end was cut by 8 bases, the J end by 0 bases, with 11 bases between.

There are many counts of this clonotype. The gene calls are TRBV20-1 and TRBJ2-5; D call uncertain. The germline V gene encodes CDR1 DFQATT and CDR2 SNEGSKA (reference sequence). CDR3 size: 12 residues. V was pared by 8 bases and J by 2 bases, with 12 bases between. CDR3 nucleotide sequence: TGCAGTCTTACGGCCCCTCAAGAGACCCAGTACTTC. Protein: CSLTAPQETQYF.

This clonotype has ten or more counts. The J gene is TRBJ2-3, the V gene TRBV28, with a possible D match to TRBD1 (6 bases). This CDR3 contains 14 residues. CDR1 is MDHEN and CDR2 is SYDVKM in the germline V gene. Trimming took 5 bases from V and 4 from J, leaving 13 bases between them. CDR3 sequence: CASSPQGWADTQYF. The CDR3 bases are TGTGCCAGCAGTCCACAGGGATGGGCAGATACGCAGTATTTT.

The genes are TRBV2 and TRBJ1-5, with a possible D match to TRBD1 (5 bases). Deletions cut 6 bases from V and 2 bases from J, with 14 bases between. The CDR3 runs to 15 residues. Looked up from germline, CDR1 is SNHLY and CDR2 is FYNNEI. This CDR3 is CASRGGRGGNQPQHF. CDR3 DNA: TGTGCCAGCAGGGGGGGAAGAGGAGGCAATCAGCCCCAGCATTTT.

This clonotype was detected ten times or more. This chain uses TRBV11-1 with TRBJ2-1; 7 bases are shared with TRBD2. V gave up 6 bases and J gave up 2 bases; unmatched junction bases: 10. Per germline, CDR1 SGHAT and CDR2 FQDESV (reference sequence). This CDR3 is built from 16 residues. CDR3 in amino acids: CASSPRGLTTYNEQFF. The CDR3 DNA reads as TGTGCCAGCAGTCCAAGGGGACTAACCACCTACAATGAGCAGTTCTTC.

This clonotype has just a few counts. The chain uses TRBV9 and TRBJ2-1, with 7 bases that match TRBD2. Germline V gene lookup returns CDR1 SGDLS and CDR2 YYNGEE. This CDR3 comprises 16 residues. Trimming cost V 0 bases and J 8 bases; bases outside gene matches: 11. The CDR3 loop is CASSVGAGVGSHEQFF. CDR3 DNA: TGTGCCAGCAGCGTAGGGGCGGGAGTAGGATCCCATGAGCAGTTCTTC.

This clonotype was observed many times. CDR3 DNA sequence: TGTGCCAGCAGTTACCCTGGGGCTAGCCCGAGCTCCTACAATGAGCAGTTCTTC. This codes for CASSYPGASPSSYNEQFF. The chain uses TRBV6-6 and TRBJ2-1, with D perhaps matching TRBD1 or TRBD2 (5 bases each). This CDR3 contains 18 residues. V lost 2 bases and J 0 bases, leaving 17 bases between the germline ends. Germline CDR1 reads MNHNY; CDR2 reads SVGAGI (reference sequence).

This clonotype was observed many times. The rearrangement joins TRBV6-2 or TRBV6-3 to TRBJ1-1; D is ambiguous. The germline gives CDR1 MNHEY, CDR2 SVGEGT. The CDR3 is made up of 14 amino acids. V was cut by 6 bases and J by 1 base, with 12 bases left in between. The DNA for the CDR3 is TGTGCCAGCAGAGACCCAGGCGCGAACACTGAAGCTTTCTTT. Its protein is CASRDPGANTEAFF.

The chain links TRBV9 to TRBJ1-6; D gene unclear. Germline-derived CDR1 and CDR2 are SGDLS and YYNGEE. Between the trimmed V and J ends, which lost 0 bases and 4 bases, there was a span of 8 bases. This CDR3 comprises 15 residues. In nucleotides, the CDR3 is TGTGCCAGCAGCGTAGAGGCAGTATATAATTCACCCCTCCACTTT. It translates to CASSVEAVYNSPLHF.

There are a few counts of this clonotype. CDR3 coding DNA: TGTGCCAGCAGTGAGAGTAGCGGGAGTAGCTCCTACAATGAGCAGTTCTTC. Protein product: CASSESSGSSSYNEQFF. This rearrangement joins TRBV6-1 to TRBJ2-1; 9 nucleotides agree with TRBD2. V shed 3 bases and J 0 bases; nucleotides not matched to a gene: 6. Germline V gene lookup returns CDR1 MNHNS and CDR2 SASEGT. The CDR3 has 17 amino acids.

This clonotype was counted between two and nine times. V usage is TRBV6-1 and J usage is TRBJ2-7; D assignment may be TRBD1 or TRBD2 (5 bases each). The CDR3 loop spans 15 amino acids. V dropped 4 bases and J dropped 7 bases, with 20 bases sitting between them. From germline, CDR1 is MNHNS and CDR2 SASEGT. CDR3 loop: CASSAGTVPFGEQYF. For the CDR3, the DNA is TGTGCCAGCAGTGCCGGGACGGTCCCTTTTGGGGAGCAGTACTTC.

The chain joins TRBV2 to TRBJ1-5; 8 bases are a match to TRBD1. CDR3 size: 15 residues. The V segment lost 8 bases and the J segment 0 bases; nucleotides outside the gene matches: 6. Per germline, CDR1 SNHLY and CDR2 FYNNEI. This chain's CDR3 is CASRGQGGSNQPQHF. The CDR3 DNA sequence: TGTGCCAGCCGCGGACAGGGAGGTAGCAATCAGCCCCAGCATTTT.

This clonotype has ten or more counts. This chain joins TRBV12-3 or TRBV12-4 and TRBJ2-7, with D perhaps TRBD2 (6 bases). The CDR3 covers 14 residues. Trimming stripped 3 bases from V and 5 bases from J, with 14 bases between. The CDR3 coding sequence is TGTGCCAGCAGTTTCAGGGTCGGGAGTAACGAGCAGTACTTC. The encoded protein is CASSFRVGSNEQYF.

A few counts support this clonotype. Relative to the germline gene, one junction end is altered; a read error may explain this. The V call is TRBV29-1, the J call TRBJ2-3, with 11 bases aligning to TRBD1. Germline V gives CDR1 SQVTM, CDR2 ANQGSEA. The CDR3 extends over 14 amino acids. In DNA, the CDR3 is TGCAGCGGTGGACAGGGGGCAGGGGCAGATGCGCAGTATTTT. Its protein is CSGGQGAGADAQYF.

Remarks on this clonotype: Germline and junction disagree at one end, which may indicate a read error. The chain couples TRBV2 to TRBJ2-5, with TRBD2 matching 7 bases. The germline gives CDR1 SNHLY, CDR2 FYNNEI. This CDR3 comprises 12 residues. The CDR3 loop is CASRDEPGLRNF. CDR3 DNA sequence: TGTGCCAGCAGGGACGAACCGGGACTAAGAAACTTC.

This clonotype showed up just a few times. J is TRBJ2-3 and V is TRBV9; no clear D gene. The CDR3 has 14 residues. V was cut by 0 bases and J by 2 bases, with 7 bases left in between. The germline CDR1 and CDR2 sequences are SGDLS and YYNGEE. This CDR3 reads CASSVVPDTDTQYF. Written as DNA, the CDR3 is TGTGCCAGCAGCGTAGTTCCCGACACAGATACGCAGTATTTT.

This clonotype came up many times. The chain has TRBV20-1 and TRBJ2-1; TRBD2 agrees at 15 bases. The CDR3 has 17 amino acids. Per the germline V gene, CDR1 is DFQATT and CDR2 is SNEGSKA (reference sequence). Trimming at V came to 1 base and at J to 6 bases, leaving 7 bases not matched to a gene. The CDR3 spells CSARGLPGLAGGNEQFF. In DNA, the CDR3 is TGCAGTGCTAGAGGGCTCCCGGGACTAGCGGGAGGCAATGAGCAGTTCTTC.

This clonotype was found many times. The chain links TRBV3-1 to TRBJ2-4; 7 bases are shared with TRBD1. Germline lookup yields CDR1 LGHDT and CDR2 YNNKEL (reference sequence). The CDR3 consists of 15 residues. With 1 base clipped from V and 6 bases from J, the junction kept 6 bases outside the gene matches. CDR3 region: CASSQARGPGNIQYF. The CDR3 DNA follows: TGTGCCAGCAGCCAAGCTAGGGGGCCGGGAAACATTCAGTACTTC.